This TCR beta chain stems from a study of metastatic and nonmetastatic thyroid tumors. The CDR3 extends over 12 amino acids. CDR1 is SGHVS, CDR2 FNYEAQ, per germline. As concerns this clone: This may come from a read error, since a much larger clone is one base off. This CDR3 is also generated by other DNA sequences in the sample.

TCRdb reprocessed the PCR reads using MiXCR. In the table there are about 82,000 clones, about 12% of which are singletons. Until they underwent thyroid surgery, no patient had received any treatment. This clonotype was sampled from a female donor with papillary thyroid cancer or a benign thyroid nodule (not recorded which). Some clones in this sample may be carry-over from other donors' samples. The sample taken for sequencing was tumor tissue. The V call is TRBV7-6, the J call TRBJ1-1; D is uncertain. The CDR3 DNA reads TGCGCCAGCAGCTTAGTTGACACTGAAGCTTTCTTT. Translation gives CASSLVDTEAFF.